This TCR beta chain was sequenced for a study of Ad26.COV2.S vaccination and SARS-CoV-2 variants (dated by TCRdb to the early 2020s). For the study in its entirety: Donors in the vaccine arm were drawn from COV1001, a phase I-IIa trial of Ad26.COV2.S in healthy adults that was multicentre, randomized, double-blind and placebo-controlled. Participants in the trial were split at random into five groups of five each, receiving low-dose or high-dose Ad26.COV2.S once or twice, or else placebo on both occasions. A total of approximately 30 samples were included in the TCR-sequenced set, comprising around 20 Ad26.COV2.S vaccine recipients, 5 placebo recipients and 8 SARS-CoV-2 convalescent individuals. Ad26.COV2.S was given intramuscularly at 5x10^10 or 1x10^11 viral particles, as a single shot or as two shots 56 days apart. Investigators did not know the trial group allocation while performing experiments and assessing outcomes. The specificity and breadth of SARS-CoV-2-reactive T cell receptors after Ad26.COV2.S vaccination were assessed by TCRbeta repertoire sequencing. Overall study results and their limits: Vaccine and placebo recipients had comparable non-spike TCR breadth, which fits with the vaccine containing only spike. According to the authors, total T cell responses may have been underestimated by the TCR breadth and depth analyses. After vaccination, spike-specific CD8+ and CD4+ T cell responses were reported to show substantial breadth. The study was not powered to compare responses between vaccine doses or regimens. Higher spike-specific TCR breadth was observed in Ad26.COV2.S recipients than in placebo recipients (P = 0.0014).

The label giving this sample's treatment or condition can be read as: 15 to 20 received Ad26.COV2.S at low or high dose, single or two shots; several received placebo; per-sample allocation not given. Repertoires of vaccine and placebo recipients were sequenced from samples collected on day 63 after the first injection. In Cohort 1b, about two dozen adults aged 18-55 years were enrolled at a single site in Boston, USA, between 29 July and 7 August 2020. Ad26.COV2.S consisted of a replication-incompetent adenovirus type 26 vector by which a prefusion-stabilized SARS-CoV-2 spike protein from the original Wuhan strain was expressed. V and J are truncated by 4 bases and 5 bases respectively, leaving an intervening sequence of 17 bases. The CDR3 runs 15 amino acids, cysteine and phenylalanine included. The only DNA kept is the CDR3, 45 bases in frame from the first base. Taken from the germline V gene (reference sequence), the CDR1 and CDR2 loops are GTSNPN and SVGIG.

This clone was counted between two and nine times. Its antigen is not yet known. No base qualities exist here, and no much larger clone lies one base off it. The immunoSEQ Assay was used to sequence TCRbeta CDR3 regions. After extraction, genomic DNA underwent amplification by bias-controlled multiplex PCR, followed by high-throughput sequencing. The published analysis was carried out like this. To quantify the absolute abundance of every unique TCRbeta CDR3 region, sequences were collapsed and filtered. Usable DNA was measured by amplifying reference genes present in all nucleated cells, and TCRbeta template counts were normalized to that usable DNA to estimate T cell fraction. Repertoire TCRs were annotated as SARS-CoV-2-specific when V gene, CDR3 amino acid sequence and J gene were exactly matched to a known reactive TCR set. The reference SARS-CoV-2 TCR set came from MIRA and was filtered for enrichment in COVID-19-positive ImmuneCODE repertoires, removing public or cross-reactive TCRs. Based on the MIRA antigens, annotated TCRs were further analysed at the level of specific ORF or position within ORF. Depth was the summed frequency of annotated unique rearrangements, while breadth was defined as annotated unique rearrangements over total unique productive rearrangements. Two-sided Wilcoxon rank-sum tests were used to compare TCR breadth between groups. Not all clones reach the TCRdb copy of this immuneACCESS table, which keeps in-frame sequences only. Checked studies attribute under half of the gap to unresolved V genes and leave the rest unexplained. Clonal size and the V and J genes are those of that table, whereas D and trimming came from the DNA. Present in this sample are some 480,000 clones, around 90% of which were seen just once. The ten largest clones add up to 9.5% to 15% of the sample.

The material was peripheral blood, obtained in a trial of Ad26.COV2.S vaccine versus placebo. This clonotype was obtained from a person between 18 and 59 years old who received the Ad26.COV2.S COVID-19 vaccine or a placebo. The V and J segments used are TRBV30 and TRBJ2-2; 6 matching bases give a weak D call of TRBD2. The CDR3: CAWKHGRPSTGELFF. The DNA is TGTGCCTGGAAACACGGGAGACCTAGTACCGGGGAGCTGTTTTTT.